The 26 T cell receptor beta chains listed next were all sequenced from one sample in a study of T cell responses to AZD1222 COVID-19 vaccine. Using immunoSEQ multiplex PCR, the repertoire was profiled, and TCRdb retains in-frame clones only, with some absent. The data show some 150,000 clones, about nine tenths seen once. Sample: peripheral blood, taken 28 days after the second AZD1222 dose. These receptors were obtained from an adult who received the AZD1222 COVID-19 vaccine.

This clone was detected a few times. The chain carries TRBV29-1 and TRBJ1-1; 11 nucleotides agree with TRBD1. The CDR3 is 14 residues long. The V and J ends lost 0 bases and 8 bases, in that order; junction bases with no gene match: 5. Germline values: CDR1 SQVTM, CDR2 ANQGSEA. The CDR3 bases are TGCAGCGTTGAAGAGGGACAGGGGGGGTTAGAAGCTTTCTTT. It codes for CSVEEGQGGLEAFF.

The chain has TRBV7-2 and TRBJ1-6; D not resolved. This CDR3 has 14 residues. CDR1 SGHTA and CDR2 FQGNSA come from the germline V gene. Trimming left V 0 bases short and J 10 bases short, with 10 bases between. The CDR3 is CASSLAYQGSPLHF. The DNA for the CDR3 is TGTGCCAGCAGCTTAGCCTACCAAGGGTCACCCCTCCACTTT. Looking up the rest from reference TRBV7-2 and TRBJ1-6 gives the full variable domain: GAGVSQSPSNKVTEKGKDVELRCDPISGHTALYWYRQSLGQGLEFLIYFQGNSAPDKSGLPSDRFSAERTGGSVSTLTIQRTQQEDSAVYLCASSLAYQGSPLHFGNGTRLTVT.

The chain combines TRBV27 with TRBJ1-1; no clear D. The CDR3 spans 13 residues. CDR1 MNHEY and CDR2 SMNVEV come from the germline V gene (reference sequence). Trimming took off 4 bases at V and 0 bases at J, with 6 bases between the two ends. The CDR3 sequence: CASSSPLNTEAFF. CDR3 nucleotides: TGTGCCAGCAGTTCCCCTCTGAACACTGAAGCTTTCTTT.

This chain uses TRBV27 with TRBJ1-1; tentative D call: TRBD1 (6 bases). CDR1 and CDR2 from the germline V gene are MNHEY and SMNVEV (reference sequence). There are 14 residues in the CDR3. Trimming pared 7 bases from V and 6 bases from J, leaving 18 bases between. The CDR3 sequence is CASNRLGGAPEAFF. CDR3 DNA: TGTGCCAGCAATCGCCTAGGGGGGGCGCCTGAAGCTTTCTTT.

The chain employs TRBV29-1 and TRBJ1-5; 9 nucleotides match TRBD1. In germline, CDR1 is SQVTM, CDR2 ANQGSEA. The V gene end was trimmed by 6 bases and the J gene end by 2 bases; junction bases not matched to a gene: 14. The CDR3 has 17 amino acids. The CDR3, as DNA: TGCAGCGTCGGCGGAAGGACAGGGGAGATAGGCAATCAGCCCCAGCATTTT. This gives the protein CSVGGRTGEIGNQPQHF.

The chain combines TRBV21-1 with TRBJ2-4; the table's D call TRBD1 went unverified against the DNA. TRBV21-1 is a pseudogene locus. The CDR3 runs 17 residues. CDR3 DNA: TGTGCCAGCACCCTCCCCACAGGGCCCCTAGCCAAAAACATTCAGTACTTC. Translated: CASTLPTGPLAKNIQYF.

J is TRBJ1-6 and V is TRBV11-2; 11 nucleotides match TRBD1. Germline V lookup: CDR1 SGHAT, CDR2 FQNNGV. There are 18 residues in the CDR3. V lost 6 bases, J lost 2 bases, and 9 bases stayed unmatched. The CDR3 sequence: CASRPGQGELPYNSPLHF. CDR3 nucleotide sequence: TGTGCCAGCAGACCGGGACAGGGGGAGTTGCCCTATAATTCACCCCTCCACTTT. The complete variable domain, with remaining parts taken from reference TRBV11-2 and TRBJ1-6, reads EAGVAQSPRYKIIEKRQSVAFWCNPISGHATLYWYQQILGQGPKLLIQFQNNGVVDDSQLPKDRFSAERLKGVDSTLKIQPAKLEDSAVYLCASRPGQGELPYNSPLHFGNGTRLTVT.

The genes are TRBV30 and TRBJ1-2; possibly TRBD1 for D (5 bases). CDR3 length equals 16 residues. Germline values: CDR1 GTSNPN, CDR2 SVGIG (reference sequence). V dropped 0 bases and J dropped 6 bases, with 20 bases sitting between them. CDR3 sequence (DNA): TGTGCCTGGAGTGTGGGCAGCTTGGGGCGGGGGGATGGCTACACCTTC. Translating it yields CAWSVGSLGRGDGYTF.

V is TRBV11-3 and J is TRBJ1-1; TRBD1 might be the D (5 bases). With 6 bases removed from V and 0 bases from J, the gap between germline ends came to 8 bases. Germline CDR1 reads SGHNT; CDR2 reads YENEEA. CDR3 length: 13 amino acids. CDR3 sequence (DNA): TGTGCCAGCAGTCTGGGGGTGAACACTGAAGCTTTCTTT. Its protein is CASSLGVNTEAFF.

This sequence joins TRBV18 and TRBJ1-4; the D is unclear. The V end was cut by 3 bases, the J end by 0 bases, with 5 bases between. Germline V gene sequence: CDR1 KGHSH, CDR2 LQKENI. This CDR3 comprises 14 residues. CDR3 nucleotides: TGTGCCAGCTCACCGCGTTCAACTAATGAAAAACTGTTTTTT. Residues: CASSPRSTNEKLFF.

The J gene is TRBJ1-1, the V gene TRBV7-9, with D maybe TRBD1 (6 bases). The CDR3 extends over 14 amino acids. V lost 6 bases and J 6 bases, leaving 17 bases between the germline ends. The germline gives CDR1 SEHNR, CDR2 FQNEAQ (reference sequence). The CDR3 region is CASSHGATGPEAFF. The CDR3, as DNA: TGTGCCAGCAGTCATGGGGCCACAGGGCCTGAAGCTTTCTTT.

This chain connects TRBV7-2 to TRBJ2-1; 9 bases are a match to TRBD2. This CDR3 is 13 amino acids long. V shed 9 bases, J shed 4 bases, and the junction held 4 bases outside the gene matches. CDR1 and CDR2 (germline): SGHTA, FQGNSA. In DNA, the CDR3 is TGTGCCAGTACTAGCGGGCCTTACAATGAGCAGTTCTTC. As protein: CASTSGPYNEQFF.

The gene calls are TRBV14 and TRBJ1-6; tentative D call: TRBD1 (5 bases). The V end was cut by 1 base, the J end by 9 bases, with 16 bases between. There are 16 residues in the CDR3. Germline V gene lookup returns CDR1 SGHDN and CDR2 FVKESK. The CDR3 bases are TGTGCCAGCAGCCAAGTTGCAGGGCCCTGGGTTTCACCCCTCCACTTT. Its translation: CASSQVAGPWVSPLHF.

CDR3 sequence reads: CASGIEGGAGLIMNTEAFF. CDR3 DNA: TGTGCCAGCGGAATAGAGGGGGGCGCAGGGCTTATAATGAACACTGAAGCTTTCTTT. The V gene is TRBV7-6, the J gene TRBJ1-1, with a tentative D call TRBD1 (6 bases). The V gene's germline CDR1 is SGHVS and CDR2 FNYEAQ. The CDR3 has 19 amino acids. V lost 8 bases and J lost 0, with 28 bases in between.

The chain couples TRBV28 to TRBJ1-1; D ambiguous. CDR1 MDHEN and CDR2 SYDVKM come from the germline V gene. V lost 5 bases and J lost 4, with 8 bases in between. The CDR3 is 12 residues long. Here the CDR3 reads CASSDRGTEAFF. CDR3 nucleotides: TGTGCCAGCAGTGATAGAGGCACTGAAGCTTTCTTT.

The chain carries TRBV19 and TRBJ1-4; the D is unclear. The CDR3 has 15 amino acids. V lost 5 bases and J lost 0, with 10 bases in between. In germline, CDR1 is LNHDA, CDR2 SQIVND (reference sequence). The CDR3 coding sequence is TGTGCCAGTAGTCCTCGCCCTGCAACTAATGAAAAACTGTTTTTT. Its translation is CASSPRPATNEKLFF.

The rearrangement links TRBV7-8 to TRBJ1-5, with no clear D. The CDR3 sequence is 13 residues long. Trimming removed 5 bases at V and 1 base at J, with 6 bases between. Germline CDR1 SGHVS, CDR2 FQNEAQ. CDR3 nucleotides: TGTGCCAGCAGCGTAGGGAGCAATCAGCCCCAGCATTTT. This translates into CASSVGSNQPQHF.

This clone was detected a few times. The chain couples TRBV7-9 to TRBJ1-1; no definite D call. Germline values: CDR1 SEHNR, CDR2 FQNEAQ (reference sequence). Trimming shortened V by 1 base and J by 5 bases, and 11 bases separated the two germline ends. CDR3 length: 14 amino acids. The CDR3 region has the DNA TGTGCCAGCAGCTTAGTCCAAGGTGTAACTGAAGCTTTCTTT. Protein product: CASSLVQGVTEAFF.

The V call is TRBV4-2, the J call TRBJ2-2, with a tentative D call TRBD1 (6 bases). Germline lookup yields CDR1 LGHNA and CDR2 YNFKEQ. The CDR3 consists of 17 residues. V was cut by 1 base and J by 2 bases, with 14 bases left in between. CDR3 sequence reads: CASSQAVRTDNTGELFF. The CDR3 bases are TGTGCCAGCAGCCAAGCTGTAAGGACAGATAACACCGGGGAGCTGTTTTTT.

This chain uses TRBV30 with TRBJ1-5, with TRBD1 matching over 10 bases. V dropped 4 bases and J dropped 6; count of bases not matched to a gene: 6. The CDR3 has 14 amino acids. The germline V gene has CDR1 GTSNPN and CDR2 SVGIG (reference sequence). CDR3 loop: CAWTPGQGGQPQHF. Written as DNA, the CDR3 is TGTGCCTGGACCCCAGGACAGGGGGGTCAGCCCCAGCATTTT.

The rearrangement links TRBV7-9 to TRBJ1-1; the D is unclear. The germline gives CDR1 SEHNR, CDR2 FQNEAQ (reference sequence). The CDR3 spans 12 residues. V lost 1 base and J 6 bases, leaving 6 bases between the germline ends. CDR3 sequence reads: CASSLGWAEAFF. DNA of the CDR3: TGTGCCAGCAGCTTAGGGTGGGCTGAAGCTTTCTTT.

The CDR3 bases are TGTGCCAGCATTCGAACAGGGACGAACACTGAAGCTTTCTTT. Translated, it gives CASIRTGTNTEAFF. This chain uses TRBV6-5 with TRBJ1-1; weak D call: TRBD1 (6 bases). The germline V and J ends were trimmed by 7 bases and 1 base, with 13 bases remaining between them. CDR3 length: 14 residues. Per germline, CDR1 MNHEY and CDR2 SVGAGI.

The gene calls are TRBV10-3 and TRBJ1-5; D is unresolved. The CDR3 runs 12 residues. Deletions cut 5 bases from V and 5 bases from J, with 7 bases between. CDR1 is ENHRY, CDR2 SYGVKD, per germline. The chain's CDR3 is CAISPFDQPQHF. CDR3 DNA sequence: TGTGCCATCAGTCCCTTCGATCAGCCCCAGCATTTT.

The rearrangement joins TRBV12-5 to TRBJ1-1; weak D call: TRBD1 (5 bases). The CDR3 totals 16 residues. V lost 3 bases, J lost 5 bases, and 19 bases lay in between. Germline assignment: CDR1 LGHNT and CDR2 FRNRAP. The CDR3 bases are TGTGCTAGTGGTTTCTTGCTCGGGCAGGGAAGAACTGAAGCTTTCTTT. Translated, it gives CASGFLLGQGRTEAFF.

As regards this clone: An end of the junction differs from the germline gene, which may be a read error. The CDR3 nucleotides are TGTGCCAGCAGCTTCGACAGGGGGCGAGCGGGAGAGGCGGTCTTC. Amino acids: CASSFDRGRAGEAVF. The rearrangement uses TRBV7-3 and TRBJ2-1; 10 bases align to TRBD1. The CDR3 has 15 residues. Germline CDR1 and CDR2: SGHTA and FQGTGA.

V and J are TRBV5-5 and TRBJ2-7; 9 bases align to TRBD2. There are 15 residues in the CDR3. V was clipped by 4 bases and J by 2 bases; unmatched bases: 7. The germline V gene has CDR1 SGHKS and CDR2 YYEKEE (reference sequence). This CDR3 reads CASSNSSGIPYEQYF. Written as DNA, the CDR3 is TGTGCCAGCAGCAATTCTAGCGGGATACCCTACGAGCAGTACTTC.